This TCR beta chain derives from a study of T-cell reconstitution after alpha-beta-depleted transplantation in children. Looked up from germline, CDR1 is SGHRS and CDR2 is YFSETQ. Trimming stripped 1 base from V and 0 bases from J, with 11 bases between. This CDR3 contains 17 residues. Unique molecular identifiers were built into the TCRbeta library. TCRdb processed the PCR reads anew with MiXCR; each CDR3 protein has one entry. This table holds approximately 630,000 distinct CDR3 sequences, roughly 13% found once. Sequenced here: PBMCs, sampled before TCRalphabeta/CD19-depleted stem cell transplant. The clonotype comes from a girl aged 2-9 years with congenital amegakaryocytic thrombocytopenia, due to receive a stem cell transplant. The chain joins TRBV5-1 to TRBJ2-6; D unresolved. DNA for the CDR3: TGCGCCAGCAGCTTGAAGTACTTGTTCTCTGGGGCCAACGTCCTGACTTTC. This encodes CASSLKYLFSGANVLTF.